The present T cell receptor (beta chain) was sequenced within a study of blood T cell repertoires in COVID-19. Study as a whole: Samples of COVID-19 (acute and convalescent) were obtained from the United States, Italy and Spain.

Profiling relied on immunoSEQ multiplex PCR, and the TCRdb table lists in-frame clones only, not all of them. The data hold approximately 90,000 clones, with around 90% observed a single time. Per the germline V gene, CDR1 is MDHEN and CDR2 is SYDVKM. The CDR3 has 14 residues. The V end lost 2 bases, the J end lost 7 bases, and 9 bases lay between the germline ends. The J gene is TRBJ1-6, the V gene TRBV28; D ambiguous. The source material was peripheral blood. The TCR sequence derives from a woman in her 70s with acute or convalescent COVID-19. The CDR3 region has the DNA TGTGCCAGCAGTTTACGAGCGTCAAATTCACCCCTCCACTTT. Translating it yields CASSLRASNSPLHF.